This is a list of T cell receptor beta chains from one sample in a study of radiotherapy plus CTLA-4 blockade in lung cancer. Measured with immunoSEQ multiplex PCR; TCRdb has only the in-frame clones, and not every one. The data contain about 120,000 clones, 75% to 80% of them seen just once; the ten biggest clones take up roughly 5.2%. The source material was peripheral blood, sampled from a patient treated with radiotherapy plus ipilimumab. The receptors were gathered from a human donor with non-small cell lung cancer who had a partial response to radiotherapy plus ipilimumab. The CDR3 runs from the conserved cysteine through the conserved F or W. A D gene is named only where the DNA matches it firmly. Size is omitted from some rows. Given values are once, few, many or a class for expanded clones.

V gene	clone size	D gene	J gene	CDR3 protein	CDR3 DNA
TRBV9	.	TRBD2	TRBJ2-3	CASSVGVAGGNTDTQYF	TGTGCCAGCAGCGTAGGGGTAGCGGGAGGGAACACAGATACGCAGTATTTT
TRBV5-1	.	TRBD2	TRBJ2-3	CASSQWTSGTGTDTQYF	TGCGCCAGCAGCCAATGGACTAGCGGGACGGGCACAGATACGCAGTATTTT
TRBV6-1	.	TRBD2	TRBJ2-3	CASSASRVATTGGSTDTQYF	TGTGCCAGCAGTGCTTCGAGGGTTGCGACTACGGGGGGTAGCACAGATACGCAGTATTTT
TRBV6-1	few	TRBD1	TRBJ1-4	CASRTRTGPNEKLFF	TGTGCCAGCAGGACCAGGACAGGGCCTAATGAAAAACTGTTTTTT
TRBV5-4	.	TRBD2	TRBJ2-3	CASSLFNSGSTDTQYF	TGTGCCAGCAGCTTGTTTAATAGCGGGAGCACAGATACGCAGTATTTT
TRBV28	.	.	TRBJ2-7	CASSLTVSYEQYF	TGTGCCAGCAGTTTAACTGTAAGCTACGAGCAGTACTTC
TRBV19	few	TRBD1	TRBJ2-1	CASRLTGGPRNEQFF	TGTGCCAGTAGATTGACAGGGGGCCCCCGCAATGAGCAGTTCTTC
TRBV18	.	TRBD2	TRBJ2-1	CASSPPGGSSYNEQFF	TGTGCCAGCTCACCCCCTGGCGGGAGCTCCTACAATGAGCAGTTCTTC
TRBV5-1	.	.	TRBJ2-7	CASSVSSYEQYF	TGCGCCAGCAGCGTCAGCTCCTACGAGCAGTACTTC
TRBV5-1	.	.	TRBJ1-2	CASSVSGVETSSYTF	TGCGCCAGCAGCGTTTCAGGGGTAGAAACCTCGAGCTACACCTTC
TRBV5-1	.	TRBD2	TRBJ2-1	CASSSFSASGRANEQFF	TGCGCCAGCAGCTCTTTCTCCGCTAGCGGGAGGGCCAACGAGCAGTTCTTC
TRBV6-6	.	.	TRBJ2-2	CASSSQGRDTGELFF	TGTGCCAGCAGTTCACAGGGAAGGGACACCGGGGAGCTGTTTTTT
TRBV7-3	.	TRBD2	TRBJ2-2	CASSLFSGSGTGELFF	TGTGCCAGCAGCCTCTTTAGCGGGAGCGGCACCGGGGAGCTGTTTTTT
TRBV19	few	.	TRBJ2-7	CASKRHDSYEQYF	TGTGCCAGTAAGCGGCACGACTCCTACGAGCAGTACTTC
TRBV6-5	once	TRBD1	TRBJ1-4	CASRTGAEKLFF	TGTGCCAGCAGGACAGGGGCTGAAAAACTGTTTTTT
TRBV4-3	.	.	TRBJ2-3	CASSQDRATTDTQYF	TGCGCCAGCAGCCAAGACAGGGCAACCACAGATACGCAGTATTTT
TRBV30	.	.	TRBJ2-3	CAWSVVMGPTQYF	TGTGCCTGGAGTGTAGTAATGGGGCCTACGCAGTATTTT
TRBV29-1	.	.	TRBJ2-5	CSGYREETQYF	TGCAGCGGTTACAGGGAAGAGACCCAGTACTTC
TRBV7-7	.	TRBD2	TRBJ2-5	CASSKREVSRETQYF	TGTGCTAGCAGCAAACGGGAGGTGAGTAGGGAGACCCAGTACTTC
TRBV6-4	few	.	TRBJ1-3	CASSPGSSSGNTIYF	TGTGCCAGCAGCCCCGGGTCTAGCTCTGGAAACACCATATATTTT
TRBV28	.	.	TRBJ1-1	CASSFRGGFTEAFF	TGTGCCAGCAGTTTTCGGGGGGGCTTCACTGAAGCTTTCTTT
TRBV18	.	.	TRBJ2-3	CASSPAAPPDTQYF	TGTGCCAGCTCACCAGCGGCTCCCCCAGATACGCAGTATTTT
TRBV14	.	.	TRBJ1-2	CASSQATGIVSGYTF	TGTGCCAGCAGCCAAGCCACAGGGATTGTTTCGGGCTACACCTTC
TRBV27	once	TRBD1	TRBJ2-7	CASSTNRGVEQYF	TGTGCCAGCAGTACTAACAGGGGTGTAGAGCAGTACTTC
TRBV7-2	.	TRBD2	TRBJ2-3	CASSLGGGRDTQYF	TGTGCCAGCAGCTTAGGTGGCGGGAGGGATACGCAGTATTTT
TRBV19	.	TRBD2	TRBJ2-4	CASSFSGRGISVQYF	TGTGCCAGTAGTTTTAGCGGGAGAGGAATTAGTGTTCAGTACTTC
TRBV7-9	few	TRBD1	TRBJ1-4	CASSPGQGGNEKLFF	TGTGCCAGCAGCCCGGGACAGGGAGGTAATGAAAAACTGTTTTTT
TRBV19	.	.	TRBJ1-5	CASSPWTASGQPQHF	TGTGCCAGTAGTCCTTGGACAGCCTCAGGTCAGCCCCAGCATTTT
TRBV6-4	.	TRBD2	TRBJ2-2	CASSDSLAGGPGTGELFF	TGTGCCAGCAGTGACTCCCTAGCGGGAGGGCCGGGCACCGGGGAGCTGTTTTTT
TRBV7-2	few	.	TRBJ1-2	CASSPLFGSNYGYTF	TGTGCCAGCAGCCCCCTTTTCGGTTCTAACTATGGCTACACCTTC
TRBV19	.	TRBD2	TRBJ2-1	CASGISGRFNEQFF	TGTGCCAGTGGGATTAGCGGGAGGTTCAATGAGCAGTTCTTC
TRBV5-1	.	TRBD1	TRBJ2-3	CASSGGTGRLNTDTQYF	TGCGCCAGCAGCGGGGGGACAGGGAGATTGAACACAGATACGCAGTATTTT
TRBV10-2	.	TRBD2	TRBJ2-1	CASSSAGGPYNEQFF	TGCGCCAGCAGCTCGGCGGGAGGGCCATACAATGAGCAGTTCTTC
TRBV7-9	.	.	TRBJ2-1	CASSLVTGKGEQFF	TGTGCCAGCAGCTTAGTAACAGGGAAGGGTGAGCAGTTCTTC
TRBV5-1	.	.	TRBJ1-1	CASTPSQGRTEAFF	TGCGCCAGCACCCCCTCACAGGGCCGGACTGAAGCTTTCTTT
TRBV4-3	.	.	TRBJ1-5	CASSQDARGSNQPQHF	TGCGCCAGCAGCCAAGACGCGCGGGGTAGCAATCAGCCCCAGCATTTT
TRBV2	.	TRBD2	TRBJ2-1	CASRLAGEGYEQFF	TGTGCCAGCAGGCTAGCGGGAGAGGGTTATGAGCAGTTCTTC
TRBV7-6	.	TRBD2	TRBJ2-7	CASSLAFGAGPLLEQYF	TGTGCCAGCAGCTTAGCGTTCGGAGCGGGACCCCTGCTCGAGCAGTACTTC
TRBV30	.	TRBD2	TRBJ2-1	CAWGRLAAYNEQFF	TGTGCCTGGGGAAGACTAGCGGCTTACAATGAGCAGTTCTTC
TRBV7-2	.	.	TRBJ1-1	CASSLLAEAFF	TGTGCCAGCAGCCTCCTCGCCGAGGCTTTCTTT
TRBV5-4	.	.	TRBJ2-7	CASSLGQSYEQYF	TGTGCCAGCAGCTTGGGACAGTCCTACGAGCAGTACTTC
TRBV30	.	TRBD2	TRBJ2-1	CAWSVGTSGNRVNEQFF	TGTGCCTGGAGTGTAGGGACTAGCGGGAACCGGGTCAATGAGCAGTTCTTC